The rows below give T cell receptor beta chains drawn from one sample of a study of cytomegalovirus exposure and HLA in healthy donors. Libraries were prepared by immunoSEQ multiplex PCR; TCRdb keeps only in-frame clonotypes and omits some of them. This sample has some 160,000 clones; around 81% occur once, and the top ten carry around 6%. Input material: PBMCs. The receptor set was obtained from a man aged 35-49 years in good health and CMV-seronegative. CDR3s include the opening cysteine and the closing phenylalanine or tryptophan. Each record gives: D gene, CDR3 length, V gene, J gene, clone size, CDR3 DNA, CDR3 protein. A D gene is named only where the DNA matches it firmly. The size of a clone is reported for some rows only, either as once, few or many, or as a class for expanded clones.

TRBD2	18	TRBV4-1	TRBJ2-3	NA	TGCGCCAGCAGCCAAGAGGGGCGGGGGGCTAGCGCCGGAGATACGCAGTATTTT	CASSQEGRGASAGDTQYF
NA	15	TRBV11-2	TRBJ2-5	NA	TGTGCCAGCAGCTTCCTCAGGGGTTTCCAAGAGACCCAGTACTTC	CASSFLRGFQETQYF
NA	18	TRBV10-3	TRBJ2-1	few	TGTGCCATCAGTGAGTCGATGGGGGGGGCGCAAATTGACAATGAGCAGTTCTTC	CAISESMGGAQIDNEQFF
TRBD1	13	TRBV10-2	TRBJ1-1	NA	TGCGCCAGCAACACAGGGGGCTACACTGAAGCTTTCTTT	CASNTGGYTEAFF
NA	14	TRBV7-9	TRBJ2-2	NA	TGTGCCAGCAGCTTAGCGGAGGGCGGCGGGGAGCTGTTTTTT	CASSLAEGGGELFF
NA	13	TRBV5-1	TRBJ1-1	NA	TGCGCCAGCAGCTTGGATCGGGGCACTGAAGCTTTCTTT	CASSLDRGTEAFF
TRBD2	16	TRBV7-2	TRBJ2-5	NA	TGTGCCAGCAGCCCAGAACTAGCGGGGGGGCGGGAGACCCAGTACTTC	CASSPELAGGRETQYF
NA	13	TRBV7-2	TRBJ1-5	few	TGTGCCAGCAGCTCGGAGGGGCATCAGCCCCAGCATTTT	CASSSEGHQPQHF
TRBD2	19	TRBV5-6	TRBJ2-7	NA	TGTGCCAGCAGCTTTCTGCTAGCCTCCACTAGCGGGAGGACCTACGAGCAGTACTTC	CASSFLLASTSGRTYEQYF
TRBD2	15	TRBV5-1	TRBJ2-1	NA	TGCGCCAGCAGGACCACAGCGGGGACCTACAATGAGCAGTTCTTC	CASRTTAGTYNEQFF
NA	13	TRBV6-4	TRBJ2-1	NA	TGTGCCAGCAGTGCCGCTAGAGAGAGTGAGCAGTTCTTC	CASSAARESEQFF
NA	16	TRBV7-3	TRBJ2-3	NA	TGTGCCAGCAGCTTTCAGGGCGGACCTAGCACAGATACGCAGTATTTT	CASSFQGGPSTDTQYF
NA	15	TRBV18	TRBJ2-3	NA	TGTGCCAGCTCACCCTTAGGGGGGGCCACAGATACGCAGTATTTT	CASSPLGGATDTQYF
NA	16	TRBV9	TRBJ2-3	NA	TGTGCCAGCAGCGTATTTGGAGATTCTAGCACAGATACGCAGTATTTT	CASSVFGDSSTDTQYF
NA	17	TRBV19	TRBJ2-5	NA	TGTGCCAGTAGTATAGGGTACAGGACAGTTACTCAAGAGACCCAGTACTTC	CASSIGYRTVTQETQYF
NA	15	TRBV7-9	TRBJ2-1	NA	TGTGCCAGCAGCTCGGACTCATTCGACTACAATGAGCAGTTCTTC	CASSSDSFDYNEQFF
TRBD2	16	TRBV7-9	TRBJ2-1	few	TGTGCCAGCAGCTTAGCACCTAGCGGGCCCTACAATGAGCAGTTCTTC	CASSLAPSGPYNEQFF
NA	16	TRBV7-8	TRBJ1-4	NA	TGTGCCAGCAGCATTCAGGGGTTCGTAACTAATGAAAAACTGTTTTTT	CASSIQGFVTNEKLFF
TRBD2	14	TRBV30	TRBJ2-4	NA	TGTGCCTGGAGTCTGGAGCGGGGGGGAAACATTCAGTACTTC	CAWSLERGGNIQYF
NA	13	TRBV5-1	TRBJ2-7	few	TGCGCCAGCAGCTTCCGAGTTTCCTACGAGCAGTACTTC	CASSFRVSYEQYF
NA	17	TRBV7-2	TRBJ1-2	NA	TGTGCCAGCAGCTTAGGGGAAAACAGGGAAACTAACTATGGCTACACCTTC	CASSLGENRETNYGYTF
TRBD2	15	TRBV15	TRBJ2-7	NA	TGTGCCACCAGCAGAGCGACAGCGGGAGCAGGAGAGCAGTACTTC	CATSRATAGAGEQYF
NA	13	TRBV27	TRBJ1-2	NA	TGTGCCAGCAGTACCCTGACAGGTTATGGCTACACCTTC	CASSTLTGYGYTF
TRBD1	13	TRBV4-3	TRBJ2-1	NA	TGCGCCAGCAGCAGGGGGCCCTACAATGAGCAGTTCTTC	CASSRGPYNEQFF
TRBD1	15	TRBV15	TRBJ1-2	few	TGTGCCACCAGCAGGGATCTAGGGGACAGATATGGCTACACCTTC	CATSRDLGDRYGYTF